What follows is one TCR beta chain and its context. It has no known antigen specificity. Nothing much larger sits one base from this clone, and base qualities are not available. The CDR3 starts with the cysteine, ends with the phenylalanine, and has 16 residues. Kept here is only the CDR3 DNA, which spans 48 bases and is read in frame from base 1. The germline V gene (reference sequence) specifies SEHNR as CDR1 and FQNEAQ as CDR2. Ends trimmed: V by 2 bases, J by 2 bases; bases unmatched to a gene: 5. TCRbeta CDR3 regions were amplified from genomic DNA using the immunoSEQ Assay, a bias-controlled multiplex PCR. For the original study's pipeline: Nucleated cell counts per sample were estimated from amplification of reference gene primers within the assay. To quantify the absolute abundance of each unique TCRbeta CDR3 rearrangement, sequence reads were collapsed and filtered. For each sample, productive Simpson clonality was calculated as the square root of Simpson's diversity index across productive rearrangements. Sourced from immuneACCESS, this table was stored by TCRdb with only in-frame sequences that have V and J called. A share of the clones is absent; for the studies checked, an unresolved V gene accounts for under half, and the remainder has no known explanation. That table supplies the V and J calls and clone size; D and trimming were determined from the DNA. The sample includes 190,000 or so clones, with about 84% observed a single time. Jointly, the top ten make up more than 7.5% of the sample.

In the prospective study, participants were roughly 18 to 95 years old, resided in about two dozen geographic areas of the United States, and were enrolled through a virtual design. Cohort assignment in the prospective study relied on participant-reported clinical history from a screening survey and a study questionnaire. For ImmuneRACE Cohort 3, a participant was defined as recovered based on two consecutive negative NP/OP PCR tests, clearance by a healthcare professional, or resolution of symptoms. In the prospective study, whole blood, serum and a nasopharyngeal or oropharyngeal swab were collected from each participant by mobile phlebotomists. Participants in the prospective study had the option to provide additional blood draws and questionnaires over an approximately 2-month period. Before DNA extraction, prospective study blood samples were shipped either frozen or at room temperature. These data originate in a study of blood T cell repertoires in COVID-19 (dated by TCRdb to the early 2020s). As for the study more broadly: Samples from collaborators originated in the United States, Italy and Spain and spanned both the acute and convalescent phases of COVID-19. The prospective study material was composed of cDNA or gDNA derived from T cells, B-cell-depleted T cells, or PBMCs. Deeply sampled blood TCRbeta repertoires from subjects exposed to, actively infected with, or recovered from COVID-19 were included in the dataset. The repertoires were released in a freely available public database meant as a resource for research on the immune response to SARS-CoV-2. Samples came from the ongoing ImmuneRACE study (first 160 participants) plus 1,254 subjects from 6 global collaborators. A de-identified subject ID, COVID-19 status, age in years and sex were almost always included in the sample metadata. HLA class I and class II types, where available, came from metadata supplied by the sample provider rather than from assay-based typing. The study at large found these results: How much clinical and demographic metadata was included differed by source and by participant, and the metadata was provided uncurated.

The chain is made from TRBV7-9 and TRBJ2-3; 9 bases in the junction line up with TRBD1. Specimen: PBMCs or T cells enriched from blood (not recorded which). The sequence was obtained from a woman in her thirties who had recovered from COVID-19. The CDR3 reads CASSLRTGALTDTQYF. The sequenced DNA is TGTGCCAGCAGCTTAAGGACAGGGGCCCTCACAGATACGCAGTATTTT.